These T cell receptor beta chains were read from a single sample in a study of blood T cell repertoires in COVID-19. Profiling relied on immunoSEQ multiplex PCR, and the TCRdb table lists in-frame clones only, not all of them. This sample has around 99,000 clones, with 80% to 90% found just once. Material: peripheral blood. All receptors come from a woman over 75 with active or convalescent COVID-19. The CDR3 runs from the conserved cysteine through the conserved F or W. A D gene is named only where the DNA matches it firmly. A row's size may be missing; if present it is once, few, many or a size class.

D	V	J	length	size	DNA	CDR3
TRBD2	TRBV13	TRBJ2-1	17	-	TGTGCCAGCAGCTCGGGACTAGCGGGAGGGAGGAGGTATGAGCAGTTCTTC	CASSSGLAGGRRYEQFF
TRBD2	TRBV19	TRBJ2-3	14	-	TGTGCCAGTCGAGGCGGGAGATCACCAGATACGCAGTATTTT	CASRGGRSPDTQYF
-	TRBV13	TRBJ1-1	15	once	TGTGCCAGCAGCTTAGTGGCCGGGAAGGCTACTGAAGCTTTCTTT	CASSLVAGKATEAFF
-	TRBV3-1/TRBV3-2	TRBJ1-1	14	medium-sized	TGTGCCAGCAGCCAGCCAGGCGTGAACACTGAAGCTTTCTTT	CASSQPGVNTEAFF
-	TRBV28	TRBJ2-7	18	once	TGTGCCAGCAGTTCAGTGATTGTGACAGCCGGGCAATTATACGAGCAGTACTTC	CASSSVIVTAGQLYEQYF
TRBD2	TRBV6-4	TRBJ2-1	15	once	TGTGCCAGCAGTGACGCTAGCGGGAGCTACAATGAGCAGTTCTTC	CASSDASGSYNEQFF
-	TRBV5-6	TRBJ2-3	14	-	TGTGCCAGCAGCTACGTACGGAGCACAGATACGCAGTATTTT	CASSYVRSTDTQYF
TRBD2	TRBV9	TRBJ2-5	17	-	TGTGCCAGCAGCGTAGCTACGGGACTAGCAGCTCAAGAGACCCAGTACTTC	CASSVATGLAAQETQYF
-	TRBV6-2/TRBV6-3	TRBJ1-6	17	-	TGTGCCAGCAGTTACGTCCAAGGGAGCTCCTATAATTCACCCCTCCACTTT	CASSYVQGSSYNSPLHF
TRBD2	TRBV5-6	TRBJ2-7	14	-	TGTGCCAGCAGCCGACTAGCGGGAGGCCCCGAGCAGTACTTC	CASSRLAGGPEQYF
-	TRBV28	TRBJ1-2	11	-	TGTGCCAGCAGCGCCGGTCGTGGCTACACCTTC	CASSAGRGYTF
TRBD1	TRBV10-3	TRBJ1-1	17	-	TGTGCCATCAGTTCCGGGACAGGGGGCAGGTTGAACACTGAAGCTTTCTTT	CAISSGTGGRLNTEAFF
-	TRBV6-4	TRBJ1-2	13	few	TGTGCCAGCAGTGAAGCGGCAGGATGGGGCTACACCTTC	CASSEAAGWGYTF
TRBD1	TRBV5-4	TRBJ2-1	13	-	TGTGCCAGCAGCTCCGGGACAGGGGAAGAGCAGTTCTTC	CASSSGTGEEQFF
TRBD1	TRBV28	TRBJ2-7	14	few	TGTGCCAGCACGTTACAGGGGACACATGACGAGCAGTACTTC	CASTLQGTHDEQYF
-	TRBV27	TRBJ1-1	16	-	TGTGCCAGCAGTTTAGTCCCAGGGACTCCTAACACTGAAGCTTTCTTT	CASSLVPGTPNTEAFF